Sequencing of this T cell receptor (beta chain) was carried out in a study of blood T cells in healthy people across ages (dated by TCRdb to between 2014 and 2016). With regard to the full study: In model experiments, roughly one uniquely barcoded TCR beta cDNA molecule per two T cells was captured by template switching. The study measured age-related changes in TCR beta repertoire diversity using deep sequencing normalized with unique cDNA molecular identifiers. To avoid experimental bias, donors of different ages were spread randomly across the sequencing lanes. Two additional independent replicas of 1 million unique cDNA reads from the same blood draw were analyzed for two donors (one aged 18 to 30 and one aged 80 or older). The donors were split into four age groups: young (average approximately 16 years), middle-aged (over 35), aged (62) and long-lived (approximately 80).

To prepare the library, 5' RACE was applied. TCRdb records Illumina HiSeq 2500 as the sequencer. The second PCR ran for roughly 7 to 12 cycles and used a J-beta primer mix along with a sample-barcoded 5' primer. Each TCR beta cDNA molecule received a unique molecular identifier from a template-switch 5' adaptor carrying 12 random nucleotides. At least 2.5 million CDR3-containing paired-end reads were obtained from each sample. The Mint cDNA synthesis kit, primed by a TRBC-specific oligonucleotide, was used to synthesize first-strand cDNA from all RNA. After uracil-DNA glycosylase treatment, a first 18-cycle PCR used universal primers M1SS and BC2_uni_R on all cDNA. As for how the authors treated the data: For normalization, 1 million high-quality reads, each with a distinct molecular identifier, were randomly selected from each sample. Instead of being binned into consensus sequences, reads with shared molecular identifiers were discarded. MiTCR, with a Q25 quality threshold and the strictest error-elimination algorithm, was used for CDR3 identification, clonotype clustering and error correction. A nonparametric unseen species model with Euler transformation was used to estimate a lower bound on total TCR beta diversity. The public reads were reprocessed in TCRdb via fastp at Q25 and MiXCR, keeping in-frame beta chains. Each record represents a unique CDR3 protein, reported with the most common genes and DNA among its rows. None of the V and J calls come from the authors' own analysis; TCRdb made them. The sample table holds approximately 700,000 distinct CDR3 sequences, of which 32% were seen once. Approximately 15% of the sample lies in the top ten.

What the study reported, not specific to this receptor: Donor CMV infection status was unknown, potentially confounding age-related changes in expanded clonotypes. Since profiling was done on bulk unsorted PBMCs, naive and antigen-experienced compartments could not be conclusively compared. Estimates of total diversity based on one million sequenced T cells were regarded as lower bounds and as underestimates. The percentage of naive T cells measured by flow cytometry correlated strongly with observed TCR beta diversity. As age increased, observed TCR beta diversity per million T cells dropped in a roughly linear way, and a significant reduction was already evident by age about 40. Compared with the aged group, more naive CD4+ T cells, fewer expanded clones and increased TCR diversity were shown by the long-lived group, suggesting age selection.

This clonotype occurred many times. It lacks a known antigen. Base quality data are lacking; no much larger clone is found one base away. CDR1 and CDR2 are read off the germline V gene (reference sequence) as SEHNR and FQNEAQ. Ends trimmed: V by 5 bases, J by 6 bases; bases unmatched to a gene: 8. There are 15 amino acids in the CDR3, from cysteine to phenylalanine inclusive. CDR3 DNA only is kept here, 45 bases in frame from base 1. Systemically healthy Caucasian individuals from Russia, 39 in total and aged roughly 6 to 100 years, were included as donors. Each donor gave approximately 9.3 milliliters of peripheral blood, collected into EDTA-treated Vacutainer tubes. Ficoll-Paque density-gradient centrifugation was used to isolate PBMCs, with at least 7 million per sample. Trizol reagent was used to extract total RNA from the PBMCs, yielding at least 6 micrograms per sample. The percentages of naive CD45RAhigh/CD27high T cells were determined by flow cytometry on a PBMC aliquot from every donor.

The sequence links TRBV7-9 to TRBJ1-1; 11 of the junction bases match TRBD1. The receptor was derived from a woman of 80 years or more in good health. Donor details come from another sample of the same person, matched by shared clones. The sequenced sample consisted of blood. The DNA sequence is given as TGTGCCAGCAGCCAACGGGGGACAGGGGGGTCTGAAGCTTTCTTT. This is translated as CASSQRGTGGSEAFF.